This TCR beta chain was identified during a study of chemoradiotherapy in HPV16-positive cancers. Study observations and caveats: Functional assays defining HPV-specific T cells used only a couple of HPV16-positive patients.

This clone was picked up a small number of times. Its antigen is not known. This table comes from immunoSEQ multiplex PCR, and its TCRdb copy is limited to in-frame clones, with some not included. The table shows over 10,000 clones, with 86% occurring only once. This CDR3 has 13 amino acids. Looked up from germline, CDR1 is ENHRY and CDR2 is SYGVKD. The ends were cut back, 8 bases at V and 0 bases at J, with 8 bases in the middle. The input for sequencing was blood, taken from a patient who underwent chemoradiotherapy. The clonotype comes from a human donor with HPV-associated anogenital cancer. V usage is TRBV10-3 and J usage is TRBJ1-3; D remains unclear. CDR3 nucleotides: TGTGCCATCCGAGAGTCCTCTGGAAACACCATATATTTT. Translating gives CAIRESSGNTIYF.